Following are 29 T cell receptor beta chains from one sample sequenced in a study of blood T cell repertoires in COVID-19. Profiling relied on immunoSEQ multiplex PCR, and the TCRdb table lists in-frame clones only, not all of them. The sample carries about 100,000 clones, more than 70% recorded once. The sequenced sample consisted of peripheral blood. The receptors here all came from a human donor in a cohort sampled during active COVID-19.

V gene TRBV2 combines with J gene TRBJ1-4, with TRBD1 as a possible D gene (6 bases). The CDR3 totals 16 residues. The germline V gene encodes CDR1 SNHLY and CDR2 FYNNEI. Trimming stripped 5 bases from V and 8 bases from J, with 21 bases between. The chain's CDR3 is CASSQRVSGALEKLFF. CDR3 coding DNA: TGTGCCAGCAGTCAAAGAGTATCAGGGGCCTTGGAAAAACTGTTTTTT. Filled out from reference TRBV2 and TRBJ1-4, the complete variable domain reads EPEVTQTPSHQVTQMGQEVILRCVPISNHLYFYWYRQILGQKVEFLVSFYNNEISEKSEIFDDQFSVERPDGSNFTLKIRSTKLEDSAMYFCASSQRVSGALEKLFFGSGTQLSVL.

This rearrangement joins TRBV5-4 to TRBJ2-7; 7 bases are a match to TRBD2. V gave up 2 bases and J gave up 2 bases; unmatched junction bases: 4. This CDR3 region has 14 residues. The germline gives CDR1 SGHNT, CDR2 YYREEE (reference sequence). The CDR3 sequence is CASSLASGTYEQYF. Here the CDR3 DNA reads TGTGCCAGCAGCTTAGCTAGCGGCACCTACGAGCAGTACTTC.

This rearrangement joins TRBV7-2 to TRBJ2-5; TRBD1 matches 8 bases. V lost 5 bases and J lost 2; bases outside the gene matches: 7. Germline CDR1 reads SGHTA; CDR2 reads FQGNSA. This CDR3 region has 15 residues. CDR3 coding DNA: TGTGCCAGCAGCCAACCCAGGGGGCGTCAAGAGACCCAGTACTTC. Encoded protein: CASSQPRGRQETQYF.

This clone appeared once. This rearrangement joins TRBV5-1 to TRBJ2-1, with TRBD2 identical over 16 bases. V lost 4 bases, J lost 4 bases, and 5 bases stayed unmatched. This CDR3 region has 17 residues. The V gene's germline CDR1 is SGHRS and CDR2 YFSETQ. CDR3 nucleotides: TGCGCCAGCAGCCGGGGACTAGCGGGAGGGCTATACAATGAGCAGTTCTTC. Protein product: CASSRGLAGGLYNEQFF.

The chain combines TRBV29-1 with TRBJ1-2, with unresolved D. The V and J ends lost 7 bases and 4 bases respectively, with 10 bases between them. Germline CDR1 and CDR2: SQVTM and ANQGSEA. The CDR3 extends over 11 amino acids. CDR3: CSAREGYGYTF. The CDR3 region has the DNA TGCAGCGCTCGGGAGGGCTATGGCTACACCTTC.

The chain couples TRBV12-5 to TRBJ2-7, with TRBD1 matching over 7 bases. The CDR3 runs 14 residues. The trim removed 6 bases at V and 2 bases at J, leaving 7 bases unmatched. Germline-derived CDR1 and CDR2 are LGHNT and FRNRAP. In DNA form, the CDR3 reads TGTGCTAGTGGCCCAGACAGGGCCCCCTACGAGCAGTACTTC. Protein: CASGPDRAPYEQYF.

The chain uses TRBV5-1 and TRBJ2-5, with D possibly TRBD2 on 6 matching bases. The length of the CDR3 is 15 residues. CDR1 is SGHRS, CDR2 YFSETQ, per germline. The V end lost 0 bases, the J end lost 5 bases, and 14 bases lay between the germline ends. This CDR3 is CASSLGGGSSETQYF. In DNA, the CDR3 is TGCGCCAGCAGCTTGGGGGGAGGCTCCTCCGAGACCCAGTACTTC.

V is TRBV9 and J is TRBJ1-1, with 11 bases that match TRBD1. Germline trimming cut 3 bases from V and 4 bases from J; bases unmatched to any gene: 11. Germline lookup yields CDR1 SGDLS and CDR2 YYNGEE. The CDR3 spans 17 residues. The CDR3 sequence: CASSEGGTGGRGTEAFF. CDR3 DNA sequence: TGTGCCAGCAGCGAAGGGGGGACAGGGGGACGAGGCACTGAAGCTTTCTTT.

The chain carries TRBV5-6 and TRBJ2-7; 10 bases map to TRBD1. The CDR3 runs to 15 residues. Germline CDR1 reads SGHDT; CDR2 reads YYEEEE. V lost 4 bases, J lost 5 bases, and 9 bases stayed unmatched. The CDR3 sequence is CASSRQGANYHEQYF. Here the CDR3 DNA reads TGTGCCAGCAGCCGACAGGGGGCTAATTACCACGAGCAGTACTTC.

The rearrangement uses TRBV28 and TRBJ2-2, with 7 bases fitting TRBD2. Germline CDR1 is MDHEN and CDR2 is SYDVKM. The CDR3 consists of 14 residues. V was pared by 8 bases and J by 13 bases, with 16 bases of the junction left unmatched. In nucleotides, the CDR3 is TGTGCCAGCGGTTCCTTTTCGGCGGGAGCTCTGCTGTTTTTT. Its translation: CASGSFSAGALLFF.

CDR3 nucleotide sequence: TGTGCCAGCAGTTTCCTTGACAGGGCCGTACCCTACGAGCAGTACTTC. Protein product: CASSFLDRAVPYEQYF. This sequence joins TRBV28 and TRBJ2-7; the match to TRBD1 covers 7 bases. J was trimmed by 2 bases and V by 3 bases; bases with no gene match: 10. Germline V gene lookup returns CDR1 MDHEN and CDR2 SYDVKM. The CDR3 is 16 amino acids.

CDR3 bases: TGTGCCAGCAAATTAGGACTCAATCAGCCCCAGCATTTT. Its protein product is CASKLGLNQPQHF. The V gene is TRBV27, the J gene TRBJ1-5; D remains unclear. This CDR3 comprises 13 residues. The germline V gene encodes CDR1 MNHEY and CDR2 SMNVEV (reference sequence). V was trimmed by 7 bases and J by 3 bases, leaving 10 bases between them.

V gene TRBV25-1 combines with J gene TRBJ1-4, with D maybe TRBD1 (6 bases). The V end was cut by 4 bases, the J end by 7 bases, with 7 bases between. There are 12 residues in the CDR3. CDR1 MGHDK and CDR2 SYGVNS come from the germline V gene. CDR3 nucleotide sequence: TGTGCCAGCAGTGGAGGGGGTGAAAAACTGTTTTTT. Its protein product is CASSGGGEKLFF.

The chain employs TRBV28 and TRBJ2-7; D perhaps matches TRBD1 (6 bases). Looked up from germline, CDR1 is MDHEN and CDR2 is SYDVKM. Trimming stripped 7 bases from V and 5 bases from J, with 18 bases between. The CDR3 is 14 residues long. CDR3 sequence reads: CASIQTGLTHEQYF. The CDR3 DNA reads as TGTGCCAGCATCCAGACAGGATTAACCCACGAGCAGTACTTC.

V and J are TRBV7-7 and TRBJ2-2; D might be TRBD2 (5 bases). The V end lost 1 base, the J end lost 1 base, and 10 bases lay between the germline ends. The CDR3 is 16 residues long. In germline, CDR1 is SSHAT, CDR2 FNYEAQ (reference sequence). This CDR3 reads CASSLVNGVNTGELFF. CDR3 coding DNA: TGTGCCAGCAGCTTAGTAAACGGGGTGAACACCGGGGAGCTGTTTTTT.

V is TRBV3-1 (or the pseudogene TRBV3-2) and J is TRBJ1-6; D is undetermined. CDR1 LGHDT and CDR2 YNNKEL come from the germline V gene (reference sequence). V was cut by 0 bases and J by 11 bases, with 11 bases left in between. The CDR3 runs to 14 residues. CDR3 nucleotide sequence: TGTGCCAGCAGCCAAGAACGGTTGGTGGCACCCCTCCACTTT. Its protein product is CASSQERLVAPLHF.

The V call is TRBV24-1, the J call TRBJ1-1; 10 positions match TRBD1. V was clipped by 7 bases and J by 0 bases; unmatched bases: 1. Germline CDR1 reads KGHDR; CDR2 reads SFDVKD. The CDR3 is 14 amino acids. The CDR3 region is CATRGTGVNTEAFF. The CDR3, as DNA: TGTGCCACCAGAGGGACAGGGGTGAACACTGAAGCTTTCTTT.

This clone showed up just a few times. The chain links TRBV7-9 to TRBJ1-6; 10 positions agree with TRBD1. This CDR3 region has 16 residues. Unmatched junction bases numbered 7, after V lost 1 base and J lost 10 bases. The V gene's germline CDR1 is SEHNR and CDR2 FQNEAQ (reference sequence). The CDR3 is CASSLEWGQGSSPLHF. DNA of the CDR3: TGTGCCAGCAGCTTAGAATGGGGACAGGGGAGCTCACCCCTCCACTTT.

This clone was detected only a few times. The CDR3 bases are TGTGCCAGCAGCGACCAGGGGGGCACAGATACGCAGTATTTT. Translated, it gives CASSDQGGTDTQYF. This chain joins TRBV3-1 (or the pseudogene TRBV3-2) and TRBJ2-3, with 7 bases identical to TRBD1. This CDR3 has 14 amino acids. V lost 5 bases to trimming and J lost 1 base; unmatched junction nucleotides: 3. The germline V gene encodes CDR1 LGHDT and CDR2 YNNKEL (reference sequence).

This chain's CDR3 is CASSVAGLAQETQYF. In nucleotides, the CDR3 is TGTGCCAGCAGCGTCGCCGGGCTAGCTCAAGAGACCCAGTACTTC. The chain is built from TRBV9 and TRBJ2-5; perhaps TRBD2 as D (5 bases). This CDR3 spans 15 amino acids. The germline V gene encodes CDR1 SGDLS and CDR2 YYNGEE. Trimming took off 2 bases at V and 2 bases at J, with 13 bases between the two ends.

This clone was seen a single time. The chain couples TRBV7-2 to TRBJ2-5, with TRBD1 matching 7 bases. V trimming: 5 bases; J trimming: 2 bases; junction bases outside the gene matches: 8. The CDR3 consists of 15 residues. The germline V gene has CDR1 SGHTA and CDR2 FQGNSA. The CDR3 protein is CASSPQGSVQETQYF. DNA for the CDR3: TGTGCCAGCAGCCCACAGGGGTCGGTACAAGAGACCCAGTACTTC.

This clone was counted a single time. The rearrangement links TRBV21-1 to TRBJ2-3; the table's TRBD1 call for D was not verified on the DNA. TRBV21-1 is listed as a pseudogene. The CDR3 length is 20 residues. CDR3 in amino acids: CASSKKVKGQGFEKGDTQYF. CDR3 sequence (DNA): TGTGCCAGCAGCAAGAAGGTAAAGGGACAGGGGTTTGAGAAAGGGGATACGCAGTATTTT.

V is TRBV28 and J is TRBJ2-7; D may be TRBD2 (5 bases). CDR1 and CDR2 (germline): MDHEN, SYDVKM. The CDR3 is made up of 16 amino acids. V shed 5 bases and J shed 3 bases, with 20 bases lying between them. The CDR3 sequence is CASSIDREFSLYEQYF. The CDR3 DNA follows: TGTGCCAGCAGTATTGACCGGGAATTCAGTCTCTACGAGCAGTACTTC. The complete variable domain, with remaining parts taken from reference TRBV28 and TRBJ2-7, reads DVKVTQSSRYLVKRTGEKVFLECVQDMDHENMFWYRQDPGLGLRLIYFSYDVKMKEKGDIPEGYSVSREKKERFSLILESASTNQTSMYLCASSIDREFSLYEQYFGPGTRLTVT.

The chain links TRBV18 to TRBJ1-3; D possibly corresponds to TRBD1 (6 bases). This CDR3 comprises 15 residues. Trimming removed 0 bases from V and 4 bases from J, with 10 bases in between. Germline V gives CDR1 KGHSH, CDR2 LQKENI. The chain's CDR3 is CASSPPSQGGNTIYF. In DNA form, the CDR3 reads TGTGCCAGCTCACCACCGTCACAGGGCGGAAACACCATATATTTT.

V is TRBV27 and J is TRBJ2-7, with 10 bases lining up with TRBD1. Germline V gene sequence: CDR1 MNHEY, CDR2 SMNVEV (reference sequence). The CDR3 length is 14 residues. The junction had 4 bases not matched to a gene; V was cut back by 5 bases and J by 3 bases. CDR3 DNA: TGTGCCAGCAGTCTGACAGGGGGCGGCTACGAGCAGTACTTC. It encodes CASSLTGGGYEQYF.

The rearrangement uses TRBV19 and TRBJ2-1; the match to TRBD2 covers 10 bases. Germline values: CDR1 LNHDA, CDR2 SQIVND (reference sequence). V lost 4 bases, J lost 5 bases, and 8 bases stayed unmatched. The CDR3 covers 16 residues. Written as DNA, the CDR3 is TGTGCCAGTAGTAATATAGGACTAGCGGTCAACAATGAGCAGTTCTTC. It specifies CASSNIGLAVNNEQFF. The full variable domain, with the rest looked up from reference TRBV19 and TRBJ2-1, is DGGITQSPKYLFRKEGQNVTLSCEQNLNHDAMYWYRQDPGQGLRLIYYSQIVNDFQKGDIAEGYSVSREKKESFPLTVTSAQKNPTAFYLCASSNIGLAVNNEQFFGPGTRLTVL.

The chain has TRBV10-3 and TRBJ1-2, with 9 bases that match TRBD1. The V gene end was trimmed by 6 bases and the J gene end by 9 bases; junction bases not matched to a gene: 5. Germline lookup yields CDR1 ENHRY and CDR2 SYGVKD. The CDR3 is 12 residues long. CDR3 region: CAISRDRESYTF. The CDR3 DNA sequence: TGTGCCATCAGCCGGGACAGGGAAAGCTACACCTTC.

The V gene is TRBV28, the J gene TRBJ2-7; 7 nucleotides line up with TRBD1. The CDR3 is 13 residues long. Trimming removed 6 bases from V and 5 bases from J; junction bases left unmatched: 7. Germline lookup yields CDR1 MDHEN and CDR2 SYDVKM. In nucleotides, the CDR3 is TGTGCCAGCAGGAGGGGGCGAGTCAACGAGCAGTACTTC. The encoded protein is CASRRGRVNEQYF.

The CDR3 DNA reads TGTGCCAGCAGCTTAGGTAACTACGAGCAGTACTTC. Its protein product is CASSLGNYEQYF. The rearrangement uses TRBV11-3 and TRBJ2-7, with D unclear. Per germline, CDR1 SGHNT and CDR2 YENEEA. The CDR3 length is 12 residues. Trimming shortened V by 1 base and J by 3 bases, and 4 bases separated the two germline ends. Together with reference TRBV11-3 and TRBJ2-7, the CDR3 gives the full variable domain: EAGVVQSPRYKIIEKKQPVAFWCNPISGHNTLYWYLQNLGQGPELLIRYENEEAVDDSQLPKDRFSAERLKGVDSTLKIQPAELGDSAVYLCASSLGNYEQYFGPGTRLTVT.